This T cell receptor beta chain was identified during a study of blood T cell repertoires in COVID-19. TCRdb's copy holds only in-frame clones and misses some; the assay was immunoSEQ multiplex PCR. The sample carries about 240,000 clones, around 90% recorded once. Notes on this clone: The sample has other DNA sequences that encode this CDR3 too.

The ends lost 2 bases at V and 0 bases at J; junction bases unmatched: 9. The length of the CDR3 is 18 residues. Germline assignment: CDR1 SGHRS and CDR2 YFSETQ. The receptor's source is a woman in her 70s with active or convalescent COVID-19. The gene calls are TRBV5-1 and TRBJ2-1; TRBD2 agrees at 9 bases. Sequences were obtained from peripheral blood. For the CDR3, the DNA is TGCGCCAGCAGCTTAGGTAGCGGGGGCCTCAGCTCCTACAATGAGCAGTTCTTC. Protein: CASSLGSGGLSSYNEQFF.